This TCR beta chain was found in a study of shared clonotypes between healthy human individuals. As for the study in general: Researchers assigned three CD4 naive, three CD4 memory, two CD8 naive and one CD8 memory plate to each donor.

This CDR3 region has 13 residues. V lost 2 bases to trimming and J lost 2 bases, with 8 bases between them. Germline-derived CDR1 and CDR2 are SGHDT and YYEEEE. Using immunoSEQ multiplex PCR, the repertoire was profiled, and TCRdb retains in-frame clones only, with some absent. The sample lists over 1.5 million clones; 95% to 99% were seen once. Worth noting for this clone: What it recognizes is unknown.

Study results and limitations: The donor pool, a small one, limited the genetic and exposure-history diversity represented.

The genes are TRBV5-6 and TRBJ2-7, with D unresolved. This sequence was found in a man aged 25-45 years in good health. The specimen sequenced was naive CD4+ T cells sorted from blood. The subset here: CD45RA+ positively selected. The chain's CDR3 is CASSFDTAYEQYF. Written as DNA, the CDR3 is TGTGCCAGCAGCTTCGACACCGCCTACGAGCAGTACTTC.